This T cell receptor (beta chain) was identified during a study of blood T cell repertoires in COVID-19 (dated by TCRdb to 2018 to 2020). Looking at the study overall: Samples from collaborators originated in the United States, Italy and Spain and spanned both the acute and convalescent phases of COVID-19. A de-identified subject ID, COVID-19 status, age in years and sex were almost always included in the sample metadata. Subjects who had been exposed to COVID-19, were actively infected with it, or had recovered from it provided the deeply sampled blood TCRbeta repertoires that made up the dataset. Samples came from the ongoing ImmuneRACE study (first 160 participants) plus 1,254 subjects from 6 global collaborators. HLA class I and class II types, where available, came from metadata supplied by the sample provider rather than from assay-based typing. The material from the prospective study consisted of cDNA or gDNA derived from T cells, B-cell-depleted T cells, or PBMCs. A freely available public database, intended as a resource for researchers studying the immune response to SARS-CoV-2, is where the repertoires were released. Study-level results and caveats: How much clinical and demographic metadata was included differed by source and by participant, and the metadata was provided uncurated.

This clone occurred once. The antigen this receptor binds is unknown. Base qualities were left out, and no much larger clone turns up one base away. TCRbeta CDR3 regions were amplified from genomic DNA by means of the immunoSEQ Assay, a bias-controlled multiplex PCR. The authors' analysis ran thus. The number of nucleated cells in each sample was estimated by amplification of reference gene primers within the assay. Sequence reads were collapsed and filtered to measure the absolute abundance of every unique TCRbeta CDR3 rearrangement. For each sample, productive Simpson clonality was calculated as the square root of Simpson's diversity index across productive rearrangements. TCRdb limited this immuneACCESS table to in-frame rearrangements with V and J called. A share of clones is missing; checked studies link under half to unresolved V genes, and the rest is unexplained. V and J calls and clone size are copied from that table; D and trimming were computed from the DNA. The sample table lists about 200,000 clones, more than 75% of them with a count of one. The ten largest account for less than 4.5% of the sample.

Trimming accounts for 5 bases at V and 6 bases at J, while the number of junction bases matched to no gene is 4. There are 14 amino acids in the CDR3, from cysteine to phenylalanine inclusive. The sequence is cut down to CDR3 DNA, 42 bases in frame from base 1. The germline V gene encodes CDR1 SQVTM and CDR2 ANQGSEA. Whole blood was collected in K2EDTA tubes by collaborating institutions according to the institutions' own protocols. For TCRbeta analysis, collaborators shipped samples in one of three forms: frozen whole blood, isolated PBMCs, or DNA extracted from either of those sample types. The specimen was peripheral blood. The chain is encoded by TRBV29-1 joined to TRBJ2-3; 14 bases in between match TRBD2. This receptor was taken from a man between 50 and 59 years old with acute or convalescent COVID-19. The nucleotide sequence reads as follows: TGCAGCGTTCGACTAGCGGGGGGGCGGGATACGCAGTATTTT. This translates into CSVRLAGGRDTQYF.